Given below is one T cell receptor (beta chain) in context. The antigen remains undetermined. Unsorted whole blood supplied the blood RNA, and germline DNA was isolated too. Patients in the cohort were treatment-naive and living with chronic HBV infection. A constant-region primer served to make TCR beta cDNA from approximately 490 ng total RNA. Researchers made the TCR beta libraries by running three nested multiplex PCR rounds with slightly modified ARM-PCR. Each of the first two PCR rounds ran approximately 11 cycles with TRBV1-TRBV30 forward and C-beta reverse primers. Using its own MiXCR run on the multiplex PCR reads, TCRdb lists one record per CDR3 protein. The sample shows roughly 180,000 distinct CDR3 sequences, around 60% of them seen only once. This entry belongs to a study of tumor-infiltrating lymphocytes in primary liver carcinoma. Looking at the study overall: Read depth, roughly 3.5 to 8 million productive TCRbeta reads, did not differ significantly between tissues.

Study outcomes and limitations: The samples were not sorted (they were bulk), so CD4+ and CD8+ repertoires were not compared. Tumor-adjacent and tumor-blood pairs shared less of their repertoires than tumor region pairs shared.

CDR1 and CDR2 (germline): SGHRS, YFSETQ. The CDR3 contains 13 residues. Trimming took 0 bases from V and 4 from J, leaving 7 bases between them. J is TRBJ2-5 and V is TRBV5-1; D ambiguous. Sequenced: peripheral blood. This clonotype originated in a man aged 40-50 years with primary liver carcinoma and hepatitis B virus infection. This CDR3 is CASSLGIRETQYF. In DNA, the CDR3 is TGCGCCAGCAGCTTGGGGATTAGAGAGACCCAGTACTTC.